The 8 T cell receptor beta chains reported below all come from one sample, sequenced in a study of T cells in Graves' hyperthyroidism and ophthalmopathy. Authors of the study amplified TCR beta CDR3 regions from RNA transcripts. The HTBI primer set was used in a first-round RT-PCR of the TCR CDR3. TCRdb recomputed calls from the multiplex PCR reads with MiXCR, one row per CDR3 protein. This sample has 300,000 to 350,000 distinct CDR3 sequences; about a sixth occur once, and the top ten carry about 16%. The sequencing sample was made of blood. These receptors all come from a woman aged 35 to 49 with Graves' ophthalmopathy.

This clonotype was counted many times. V is TRBV11-2 and J is TRBJ1-5; TRBD1 matches 10 bases. The CDR3 is made up of 16 amino acids. Germline-derived CDR1 and CDR2 are SGHAT and FQNNGV. V was pared by 5 bases and J by 2 bases, with 6 bases of the junction left unmatched. Here the CDR3 DNA reads TGTGCCAGCAGCCCCCGGGGGACAGGGGGCAATCAGCCCCAGCATTTT. This sequence encodes CASSPRGTGGNQPQHF.

The chain has TRBV29-1 and TRBJ1-1; possible D gene TRBD1, 5 bases. V was trimmed by 4 bases and J by 2 bases, leaving 8 bases between them. The CDR3 has 12 residues. CDR1 is SQVTM, CDR2 ANQGSEA, per germline. The CDR3 DNA sequence: TGCAGCGTTGGTGGGGGAAACACTGAAGCTTTCTTT. Translating gives CSVGGGNTEAFF.

In this sample, this clonotype turned up many times. V and J are TRBV20-1 and TRBJ1-1; D gene ambiguous. Trimming took 0 bases from V and 6 from J, leaving 26 bases between them. CDR1 DFQATT and CDR2 SNEGSKA come from the germline V gene (reference sequence). The CDR3 has 18 residues. The CDR3 DNA follows: TGCAGTGCTAGAGATAAACCCCCCACCCAAGTAGCTAGCCCTGAAGCTTTCTTT. This sequence encodes CSARDKPPTQVASPEAFF.

Concerning this clonotype itself: With a much larger clone just one base away, this may be a read error. This CDR3 fails to terminate in the conserved phenylalanine or tryptophan, so it likely reflects a read error. This chain uses TRBV29-1 with TRBJ1-1; D is ambiguous. CDR3 length equals 12 residues. V dropped 4 bases and J dropped 8 bases, with 14 bases sitting between them. The germline V gene encodes CDR1 SQVTM and CDR2 ANQGSEA. For the CDR3, the DNA is TGCAGCGTTGGGGTTTGGGGAACCGAAGCTTTCCTT. This sequence encodes CSVGVWGTEAFL.

The chain combines TRBV7-2 with TRBJ1-2; D possibly corresponds to TRBD1 (6 bases). V shed 5 bases and J shed 4 bases, with 11 bases lying between them. Germline V gives CDR1 SGHTA, CDR2 FQGNSA. The CDR3 spans 13 residues. CDR3 coding DNA: TGTGCCAGCAGCGCCACAGGGCCCTATGGCTACACCTTC. This translates into CASSATGPYGYTF.

This clonotype was observed many times. The rearrangement links TRBV24-1 to TRBJ2-7, with D perhaps matching TRBD2 (6 bases). This CDR3 comprises 17 residues. V was trimmed by 5 bases and J by 5 bases, leaving 24 bases between them. Germline CDR1 KGHDR, CDR2 SFDVKD. The CDR3 here is CATSVGDLSGGGDEQYF. CDR3 DNA sequence: TGTGCCACCAGTGTGGGGGATCTCAGCGGCGGAGGGGACGAGCAGTACTTC.

This clonotype has at least ten counts. The chain recombines TRBV7-2 with TRBJ2-2; 9 bases map to TRBD1. This CDR3 has 15 residues. Germline values: CDR1 SGHTA, CDR2 FQGNSA. The J segment lost 6 bases and the V segment lost 5 bases, leaving 7 bases of the junction unmatched. The CDR3 nucleotides read TGTGCCAGCAGCATTAACAGGGGGCGCGCCGGGGAGCTGTTTTTT. Amino acids: CASSINRGRAGELFF.

This clonotype was observed at least ten times. The CDR3 reads CASRARTARNTEAFF. In nucleotides, the CDR3 is TGTGCCAGCAGGGCCCGGACGGCCAGGAACACTGAAGCTTTCTTT. The gene calls are TRBV7-9 and TRBJ1-1; D is uncertain. This CDR3 spans 15 amino acids. V was trimmed by 6 bases and J by 1 base, leaving 15 bases between them. The V gene's germline CDR1 is SEHNR and CDR2 FQNEAQ (reference sequence). Filled out from reference TRBV7-9 and TRBJ1-1, the complete variable domain reads DTGVSQNPRHKITKRGQNVTFRCDPISEHNRLYWYRQTLGQGPEFLTYFQNEAQLEKSRLLSDRFSAERPKGSFSTLEIQRTEQGDSAMYLCASRARTARNTEAFFGQGTRLTVV.